The rows below give T cell receptor beta chains drawn from one sample of a study of T cells in Graves' hyperthyroidism and ophthalmopathy. MiXCR, run by TCRdb on the multiplex PCR reads, gives a single entry per CDR3 protein. The sample shows fewer than 650,000 distinct CDR3 sequences, approximately 14% of them seen only once. Sequencing was carried out using blood. The receptors come from a woman in her 40s with Graves' hyperthyroidism. The conserved cysteine and the conserved F or W are not part of the CDR3 here.

>TRBJ2-1|TRBV2
ASSGPEEF
>TRBJ2-7|TRBV2
ASSELGQGSHEQY
>TRBJ1-2|TRBV2
ASSDEGLGYGYT
>TRBJ2-2|TRBV2
ASSGEQEGTGELF
>TRBJ2-7|TRBV2
ASRKGTSGDEQY
>TRBJ2-7|TRBV5-5
ASSPLGGSSYEQY
>TRBJ2-1|TRBV19
ASSITPSRSSGPQGHEQF
>TRBJ1-2|TRBV28
ASSSGKGYT
>TRBJ2-5|TRBV9
ASRRTSDETQY
>TRBJ2-1|TRBV7-2
ASSLAGGFPEQF
>TRBJ1-6|TRBV2
ASSGGVEVLPLH
>TRBJ1-1|TRBV30
AWSVQTAEAF
>TRBJ1-2|TRBV5-4
ASSLASRGKRGYGYT
>TRBJ2-2|TRBV5-6
ASSRDYRTLSTGELF
>TRBJ2-5|TRBV30
AWSAGVETQY
>TRBJ1-1|TRBV12-3/TRBV12-4
ASDQGSEAF